The 15 T cell receptor beta chains in this list originate from one sample, sequenced in a study of blood T cell repertoires in COVID-19. Method: immunoSEQ multiplex PCR; TCRdb's copy keeps in-frame clones and lacks some. The repertoire holds 150,000 to 200,000 clones, about 87% seen once, with approximately 12% in the top ten. The sequencing input was peripheral blood. These receptors came from a woman aged 70 to 79 with COVID-19, enrolled during active disease.

The chain carries TRBV11-3 and TRBJ2-3; TRBD1 is a possible D gene (6 bases). Trimming removed 5 bases at V and 2 bases at J, with 11 bases between. CDR1 SGHNT and CDR2 YENEEA come from the germline V gene. This CDR3 has 14 residues. For the CDR3, the DNA is TGTGCCAGCAGCCCTGGACAGCACACAGATACGCAGTATTTT. Amino acids: CASSPGQHTDTQYF.

In this sample, this clone turned up once. The rearrangement links TRBV7-8 to TRBJ1-2; no definite D call. Trimming left V 0 bases short and J 4 bases short, with 9 bases between. This CDR3 contains 14 residues. Per the germline V gene, CDR1 is SGHVS and CDR2 is FQNEAQ. The CDR3 DNA reads TGTGCCAGCAGCTTAGCGGCACAGTTCTATGGCTACACCTTC. This codes for CASSLAAQFYGYTF.

The rearrangement uses TRBV9 and TRBJ2-7; 9 bases align to TRBD1. CDR1 and CDR2 (germline): SGDLS, YYNGEE. The CDR3 has 16 residues. After removal of 4 bases from V and 2 bases from J, the junction contained 10 bases not matched to a gene. The CDR3 protein is CASSKGAGTGPYEQYF. In DNA, the CDR3 is TGTGCCAGCAGCAAGGGGGCGGGGACAGGGCCCTACGAGCAGTACTTC. The full variable domain, rest sourced from reference TRBV9 and TRBJ2-7, is DSGVTQTPKHLITATGQRVTLRCSPRSGDLSVYWYQQSLDQGLQFLIQYYNGEERAKGNILERFSAQQFPDLHSELNLSSLELGDSALYFCASSKGAGTGPYEQYFGPGTRLTVT.

This clone was observed a handful of times. The V and J genes are TRBV21-1 and TRBJ1-2; the table's TRBD1 call for D was not verified on the DNA. TRBV21-1 is assigned pseudogene status. The CDR3 spans 14 residues. Here the CDR3 reads CASCYRDRAVGYTF. The CDR3 DNA reads TGTGCCAGCTGCTATCGGGACAGGGCTGTGGGCTACACCTTC.

There are a few counts of this clone. This chain uses TRBV29-1 with TRBJ2-3; 7 bases fit TRBD2. Germline CDR1 and CDR2: SQVTM and ANQGSEA. The V segment lost 6 bases and the J segment 0 bases; nucleotides outside the gene matches: 9. The CDR3 loop spans 15 amino acids. CDR3 DNA sequence: TGCAGCGTGGCAACGGGGGGAATCAGCACAGATACGCAGTATTTT. Translating gives CSVATGGISTDTQYF.

CDR3 in amino acids: CASSQGLGRRGGYTF. CDR3 DNA: TGTGCCAGCAGCCAAGGACTGGGAAGACGGGGTGGCTACACCTTC. V and J are TRBV7-8 and TRBJ1-2; D call uncertain. The V end was cut by 5 bases, the J end by 7 bases, with 20 bases between. The CDR3 extends over 15 amino acids. Germline values: CDR1 SGHVS, CDR2 FQNEAQ.

This chain joins TRBV18 and TRBJ1-5, with 10 positions matching TRBD1. After removal of 4 bases from V and 5 bases from J, the junction contained 11 bases not matched to a gene. Germline values: CDR1 KGHSH, CDR2 LQKENI. The CDR3 extends over 17 amino acids. The CDR3 nucleotides read TGTGCCAGCTCACATTCCCACGGGACAGGGGTTTATCAGCCCCAGCATTTT. Translation: CASSHSHGTGVYQPQHF.

J is TRBJ2-1 and V is TRBV19; 8 nucleotides agree with TRBD2. The length of the CDR3 is 14 residues. Germline values: CDR1 LNHDA, CDR2 SQIVND (reference sequence). V shed 3 bases and J 12 bases; nucleotides not matched to a gene: 10. The CDR3 nucleotides read TGTGCCAGTAGTATGAACAGCGGGAGATTAGGGCAGTTCTTC. This sequence encodes CASSMNSGRLGQFF.

This clone was detected once. The CDR3 nucleotides are TGTGCCAGCAGCTTAGATTGGCAGGCGCAATACTCTGGAAACACCATATATTTT. It encodes CASSLDWQAQYSGNTIYF. The V call is TRBV7-9, the J call TRBJ1-3; D is unclear. Trimming took 1 base from V and 0 from J, leaving 16 bases between them. Germline CDR1 and CDR2: SEHNR and FQNEAQ (reference sequence). CDR3 length equals 18 residues.

J is TRBJ2-7 and V is TRBV28, with D maybe TRBD2 (5 bases). Germline loops: CDR1 MDHEN, CDR2 SYDVKM. CDR3 length: 16 residues. Trimming pared 2 bases from V and 3 bases from J, leaving 17 bases between. The CDR3 DNA sequence: TGTGCCAGCAGTTTACTCACCGGGAAGAACCTCTACGAGCAGTACTTC. This encodes CASSLLTGKNLYEQYF.

This clone has just one count. The chain couples TRBV18 to TRBJ1-6, with a weak D call TRBD1 (5 bases). Germline V CDR1 and CDR2: KGHSH, LQKENI. The CDR3 extends over 14 amino acids. V gave up 2 bases and J gave up 7 bases, with 9 bases separating them. The CDR3 bases are TGTGCCAGCTCACCAACGACAGAAAATTCACCCCTCCACTTT. This codes for CASSPTTENSPLHF.

V gene TRBV5-1 combines with J gene TRBJ1-5; TRBD1 matches at 7 bases. J was trimmed by 4 bases and V by 4 bases; bases with no gene match: 2. Germline values: CDR1 SGHRS, CDR2 YFSETQ. The CDR3 length is 13 residues. The CDR3 bases are TGCGCCAGCAGCCTGGGACAGAATCAGCCCCAGCATTTT. Its translation: CASSLGQNQPQHF.

V gene TRBV5-1 combines with J gene TRBJ1-2, with 7 bases that match TRBD1. Germline CDR1 and CDR2: SGHRS and YFSETQ. After removal of 4 bases from V and 0 bases from J, the junction contained 6 bases not matched to a gene. The CDR3 totals 15 residues. The CDR3 DNA reads as TGCGCCAGCAGCCAGGGGGACAGCTCTAACTATGGCTACACCTTC. Residues: CASSQGDSSNYGYTF. Using reference TRBV5-1 and TRBJ1-2 for the parts outside the CDR3, the full variable domain is KAGVTQTPRYLIKTRGQQVTLSCSPISGHRSVSWYQQTPGQGLQFLFEYFSETQRNKGNFPGRFSGRQFSNSRSEMNVSTLELGDSALYLCASSQGDSSNYGYTFGSGTRLTVV.

The chain carries TRBV9 and TRBJ2-3; possibly TRBD2 for D (5 bases). Per the germline V gene, CDR1 is SGDLS and CDR2 is YYNGEE. CDR3 length: 14 amino acids. V dropped 3 bases and J dropped 0 bases, with 8 bases sitting between them. Here the CDR3 DNA reads TGTGCCAGCAGCGCCACTAGGAGCACAGATACGCAGTATTTT. It yields the protein CASSATRSTDTQYF. The full variable domain, completed using reference TRBV9 and TRBJ2-3, is DSGVTQTPKHLITATGQRVTLRCSPRSGDLSVYWYQQSLDQGLQFLIQYYNGEERAKGNILERFSAQQFPDLHSELNLSSLELGDSALYFCASSATRSTDTQYFGPGTRLTVL.

V and J are TRBV19 and TRBJ2-6; D is possibly TRBD1 (5 bases). V lost 5 bases, J lost 0 bases, and 8 bases lay in between. CDR3 length: 15 residues. Germline CDR1 reads LNHDA; CDR2 reads SQIVND (reference sequence). The CDR3 DNA sequence: TGTGCCAGTAGTCCAGGGCCCTCTGGGGCCAACGTCCTGACTTTC. It translates to CASSPGPSGANVLTF.